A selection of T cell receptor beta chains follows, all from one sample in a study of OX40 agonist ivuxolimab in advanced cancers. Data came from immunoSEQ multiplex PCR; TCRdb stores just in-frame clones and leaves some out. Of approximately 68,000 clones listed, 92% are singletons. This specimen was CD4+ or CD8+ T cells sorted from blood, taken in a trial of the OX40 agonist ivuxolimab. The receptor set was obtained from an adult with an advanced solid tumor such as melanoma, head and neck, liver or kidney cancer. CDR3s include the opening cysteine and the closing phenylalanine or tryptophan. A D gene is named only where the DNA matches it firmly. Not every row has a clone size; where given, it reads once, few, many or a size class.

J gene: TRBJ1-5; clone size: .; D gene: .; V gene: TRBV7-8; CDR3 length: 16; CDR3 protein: CASSLGLRVGNQPQHF; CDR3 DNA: TGTGCCAGCAGCTTAGGCCTCAGGGTGGGCAATCAGCCCCAGCATTTT
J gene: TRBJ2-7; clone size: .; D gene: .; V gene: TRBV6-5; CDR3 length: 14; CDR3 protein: CASSYEGTDVEQYF; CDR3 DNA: TGTGCCAGCAGTTACGAGGGGACGGACGTAGAGCAGTACTTC
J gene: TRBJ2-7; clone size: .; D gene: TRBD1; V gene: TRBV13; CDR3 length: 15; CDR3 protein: CASSFPTGGSYEQYF; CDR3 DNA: TGTGCCAGCAGCTTCCCGACAGGGGGCTCCTACGAGCAGTACTTC
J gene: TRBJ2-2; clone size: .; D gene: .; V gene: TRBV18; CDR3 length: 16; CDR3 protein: CASSPRGTAGTGELFF; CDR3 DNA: TGTGCCAGCTCACCCAGAGGGACTGCAGGGACCGGGGAGCTGTTTTTT
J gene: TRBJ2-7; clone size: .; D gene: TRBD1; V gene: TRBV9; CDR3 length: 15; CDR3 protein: CASSGTGTVHAEQYF; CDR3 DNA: TGTGCCAGCAGCGGTACCGGGACAGTCCACGCGGAGCAGTACTTC
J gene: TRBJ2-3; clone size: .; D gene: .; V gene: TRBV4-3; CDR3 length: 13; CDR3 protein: CASSQDRTDTQYF; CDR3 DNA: TGCGCCAGCAGCCAAGATCGGACAGATACGCAGTATTTT
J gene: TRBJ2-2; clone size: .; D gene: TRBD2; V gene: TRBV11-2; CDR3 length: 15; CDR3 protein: CASGGGLASAGELFF; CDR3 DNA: TGTGCCAGCGGCGGGGGGCTAGCGAGTGCCGGGGAGCTGTTTTTT
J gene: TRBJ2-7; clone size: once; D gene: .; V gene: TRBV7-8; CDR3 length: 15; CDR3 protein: CASSLEGVSSYEQYF; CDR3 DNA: TGTGCCAGCAGCTTAGAGGGGGTTAGCTCCTACGAGCAGTACTTC
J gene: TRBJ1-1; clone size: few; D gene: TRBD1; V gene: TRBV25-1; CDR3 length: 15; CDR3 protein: CASSAWTGLNTEAFF; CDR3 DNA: TGTGCCAGCAGTGCTTGGACAGGGCTGAACACTGAAGCTTTCTTT
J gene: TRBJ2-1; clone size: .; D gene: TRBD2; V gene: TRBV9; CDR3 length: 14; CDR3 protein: CASSVAGGPGEQFF; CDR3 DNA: TGTGCCAGCAGCGTAGCGGGGGGGCCGGGTGAGCAGTTCTTC
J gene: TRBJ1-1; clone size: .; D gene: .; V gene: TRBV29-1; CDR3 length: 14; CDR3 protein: CSVILLGRDTEAFF; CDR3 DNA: TGCAGCGTAATTCTCTTGGGGCGGGACACTGAAGCTTTCTTT
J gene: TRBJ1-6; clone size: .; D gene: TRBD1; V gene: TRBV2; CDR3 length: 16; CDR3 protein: CASSVVEGAHESPLHF; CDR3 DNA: TGTGCCAGCAGTGTGGTAGAGGGGGCGCATGAGTCACCCCTCCACTTT
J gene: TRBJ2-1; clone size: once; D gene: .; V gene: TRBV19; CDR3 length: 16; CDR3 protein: CASSIDLAPSYNEQFF; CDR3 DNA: TGTGCCAGTAGTATAGATTTAGCTCCCTCCTACAATGAGCAGTTCTTC
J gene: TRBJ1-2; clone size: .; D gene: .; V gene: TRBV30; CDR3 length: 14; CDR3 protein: CAWSDLWGNYGYTF; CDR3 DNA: TGTGCCTGGAGCGACTTATGGGGAAACTATGGCTACACCTTC
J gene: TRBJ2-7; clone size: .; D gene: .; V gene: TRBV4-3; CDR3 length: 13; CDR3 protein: CASSQGGGYEQYF; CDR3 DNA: TGCGCCAGCAGCCAAGGGGGCGGGTACGAGCAGTACTTC
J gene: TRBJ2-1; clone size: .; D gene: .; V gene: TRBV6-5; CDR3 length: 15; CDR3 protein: CASSYPRRGRLEQFF; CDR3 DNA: TGTGCCAGCAGTTACCCTCGGAGGGGTAGACTAGAGCAGTTCTTC
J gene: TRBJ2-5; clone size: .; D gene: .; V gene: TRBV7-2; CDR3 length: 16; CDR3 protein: CASSSAADSEGETQYF; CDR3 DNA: TGTGCCAGCAGCTCCGCAGCGGACAGCGAGGGAGAGACCCAGTACTTC
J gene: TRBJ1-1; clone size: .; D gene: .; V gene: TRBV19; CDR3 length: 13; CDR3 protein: CASSILQNTEAFF; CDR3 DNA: TGTGCCAGTAGTATTTTACAGAACACTGAAGCTTTCTTT
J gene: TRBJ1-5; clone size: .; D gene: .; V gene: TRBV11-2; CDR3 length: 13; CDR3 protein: CASSLYGDQPQHF; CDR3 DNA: TGTGCCAGCAGCTTATACGGAGATCAGCCCCAGCATTTT
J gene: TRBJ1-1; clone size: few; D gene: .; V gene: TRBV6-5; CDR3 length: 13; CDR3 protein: CASSPQGFTEAFF; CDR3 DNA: TGTGCCAGCAGTCCACAGGGATTTACTGAAGCTTTCTTT
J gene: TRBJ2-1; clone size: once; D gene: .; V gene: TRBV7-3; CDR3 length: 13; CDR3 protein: CASSSSSYNEQFF; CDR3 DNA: TGTGCCAGCAGCTCGAGCTCCTACAATGAGCAGTTCTTC
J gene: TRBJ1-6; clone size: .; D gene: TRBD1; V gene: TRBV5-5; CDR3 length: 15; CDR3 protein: CASSFTGDYNSPLHF; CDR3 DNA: TGTGCCAGCAGCTTCACAGGGGACTATAATTCACCCCTCCACTTT
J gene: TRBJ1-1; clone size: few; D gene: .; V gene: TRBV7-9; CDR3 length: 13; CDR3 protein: CASSPGSNTEAFF; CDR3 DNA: TGTGCCAGCAGCCCAGGATCGAACACTGAAGCTTTCTTT
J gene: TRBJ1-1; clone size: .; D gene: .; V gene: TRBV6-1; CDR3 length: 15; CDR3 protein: CAGSVVPGTVTEAFF; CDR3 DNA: TGTGCCGGCAGTGTGGTGCCAGGAACCGTCACTGAAGCTTTCTTT
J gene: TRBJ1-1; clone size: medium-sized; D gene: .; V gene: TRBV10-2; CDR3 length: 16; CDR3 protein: CASSPAGRRMNTEAFF; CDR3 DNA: TGCGCCAGCAGCCCCGCGGGGAGACGGATGAACACTGAAGCTTTCTTT
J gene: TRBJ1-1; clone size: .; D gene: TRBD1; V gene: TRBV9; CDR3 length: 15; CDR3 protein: CASSVGGGQNTEAFF; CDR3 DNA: TGTGCCAGCAGCGTAGGAGGGGGCCAGAACACTGAAGCTTTCTTT
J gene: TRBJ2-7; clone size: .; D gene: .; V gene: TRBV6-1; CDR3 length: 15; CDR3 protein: CASGPFTPGSYEQYF; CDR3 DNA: TGTGCCAGCGGTCCCTTCACCCCAGGGAGCTACGAGCAGTACTTC